These 29 T cell receptor beta chains share one sample of origin, sequenced in a study of T cells in Graves' hyperthyroidism and ophthalmopathy. TCR beta CDR3 regions were amplified from RNA. The HTBI primer set drove a first-round RT-PCR of the TCR CDR3. TCRdb re-derived calls from the multiplex PCR reads in MiXCR, one entry per CDR3 protein. The data hold more than 350,000 distinct CDR3 sequences, with roughly 15% observed a single time. What was sequenced was blood. The receptors shown here come from an older woman with Graves' ophthalmopathy.

The table lists this clonotype with a few counts. The junction and the germline gene differ at one end; a read error may be behind it. The genes are TRBV30 and TRBJ2-1; D unresolved. In germline, CDR1 is GTSNPN, CDR2 SVGIG (reference sequence). This CDR3 contains 14 residues. CDR3 region: CAWSVGSSYNEQSF. The CDR3 DNA reads as TGTGCCTGGAGTGTAGGAAGCTCCTACAATGAGCAGTCCTTC.

This clonotype was seen a handful of times. The chain links TRBV19 to TRBJ1-6; D gene unclear. The CDR3 runs 15 residues. Trimming shortened V by 10 bases and J by 0 bases, and 13 bases separated the two germline ends. The germline gives CDR1 LNHDA, CDR2 SQIVND (reference sequence). The CDR3 region has the DNA TGTGCCACTCGTGGCCCCAGCTCCTATAATTCACCCCTCCACTTT. As protein: CATRGPSSYNSPLHF.

This clonotype was detected ten times or more. This chain uses TRBV6-1 with TRBJ2-1, with 12 bases identical to TRBD2. This CDR3 spans 16 amino acids. V trimming: 6 bases; J trimming: 0 bases; junction bases outside the gene matches: 3. Germline CDR1 MNHNS, CDR2 SASEGT. This chain's CDR3 is CASRQTSGSSYNEQFF. The DNA for the CDR3 is TGTGCCAGCAGACAGACTAGCGGGAGCTCCTACAATGAGCAGTTCTTC.

This clonotype was seen a handful of times. This chain joins TRBV19 and TRBJ2-1; D is unresolved. The germline gives CDR1 LNHDA, CDR2 SQIVND (reference sequence). There are 15 residues in the CDR3. The germline V and J ends were trimmed by 1 base and 8 bases, with 15 bases remaining between them. In DNA form, the CDR3 reads TGTGCCAGTAGTATAGGGCGAGGTGTCCTCCATGAGCAGTTCTTC. This gives the protein CASSIGRGVLHEQFF.

This clonotype has ten or more counts. V gene TRBV20-1 combines with J gene TRBJ1-3, with D uncertain. CDR1 and CDR2 (germline): DFQATT, SNEGSKA (reference sequence). Trimming took 3 bases from V and 4 from J, leaving 13 bases between them. The CDR3 runs 14 residues. The CDR3 DNA reads TGCAGTGCTAGCGCGCGGGGATCAGGAAACACCATATATTTT. Translated, it gives CSASARGSGNTIYF.

Ten or more counts support this clonotype. The CDR3 DNA reads TGCAGTGCTAGAACCGGAGGCGAGACCCAGTACTTC. Amino acid sequence: CSARTGGETQYF. The chain links TRBV20-1 to TRBJ2-5, with D possibly matching TRBD2 (5 bases). Germline CDR1 reads DFQATT; CDR2 reads SNEGSKA (reference sequence). The V gene lost 2 bases and the J gene lost 5 bases, with 9 bases spanning the gap. There are 12 residues in the CDR3.

V is TRBV24-1 and J is TRBJ2-5; perhaps TRBD2 as D (7 bases). Per germline, CDR1 KGHDR and CDR2 SFDVKD. There are 15 residues in the CDR3. V was pared by 5 bases and J by 3 bases, with 15 bases between. The CDR3, as DNA: TGTGCCACCAGTGGGGGAGGGGCAGGGGAAGAGACCCAGTACTTC. Protein: CATSGGGAGEETQYF.

This clonotype was observed many times. The rearrangement joins TRBV6-1 to TRBJ1-2; 7 nucleotides line up with TRBD1. CDR1 and CDR2 (germline): MNHNS, SASEGT. The V gene end was trimmed by 6 bases and the J gene end by 1 base; junction bases not matched to a gene: 5. This CDR3 region has 14 residues. CDR3 DNA: TGTGCCAGCAGCCGGGACAGAATTAACTATGGCTACACCTTC. This gives the protein CASSRDRINYGYTF.

This clonotype has only a few counts. V gene TRBV7-9 combines with J gene TRBJ1-1; the D is unclear. V was cut by 3 bases and J by 0 bases, with 11 bases left in between. The CDR3 sequence is 15 residues long. Per the germline V gene, CDR1 is SEHNR and CDR2 is FQNEAQ (reference sequence). For the CDR3, the DNA is TGTGCCAGCAGCTTCGGTCAGATCATGAACACTGAAGCTTTCTTT. Protein sequence: CASSFGQIMNTEAFF.

The chain recombines TRBV2 with TRBJ2-2; 10 nucleotides line up with TRBD2. Trimming cost V 5 bases and J 6 bases; bases outside gene matches: 27. Germline values: CDR1 SNHLY, CDR2 FYNNEI. This CDR3 is built from 22 residues. Here the CDR3 reads CASSKPDLGESGTSATSGELFF. As DNA, the CDR3 is TGTGCCAGCAGTAAACCCGACCTTGGGGAGTCCGGGACTAGCGCAACGTCCGGGGAGCTGTTTTTT.

At least ten counts were recorded for this clonotype. The genes are TRBV18 and TRBJ1-1, with D hard to call. V gave up 5 bases and J gave up 6 bases, with 7 bases separating them. CDR3 length equals 11 residues. Germline V lookup: CDR1 KGHSH, CDR2 LQKENI. The CDR3 sequence: CASSVGSEAFF. DNA for the CDR3: TGTGCCAGCTCAGTTGGATCTGAAGCTTTCTTT.

There are many counts of this clonotype. CDR3 sequence: CSALGTSYNEQFF. The CDR3 nucleotides read TGCAGCGCCCTTGGGACATCCTACAATGAGCAGTTCTTC. The V and J genes are TRBV29-1 and TRBJ2-1; possibly TRBD1 for D (6 bases). V lost 7 bases, J lost 1 base, and 11 bases lay in between. The CDR3 extends over 13 amino acids. Germline V gene lookup returns CDR1 SQVTM and CDR2 ANQGSEA.

This clonotype was seen repeatedly, ten times or more. This sequence joins TRBV6-2 or TRBV6-3 and TRBJ1-5; 7 nucleotides line up with TRBD1. CDR1 is MNHEY and CDR2 is SVGEGT in the germline V gene. After removal of 7 bases from V and 3 bases from J, the junction contained 9 bases not matched to a gene. The CDR3 has 15 residues. The CDR3 DNA reads as TGTGCCAGCACCGGACAGGCTTTCCTCAATCAGCCCCAGCATTTT. Amino acids: CASTGQAFLNQPQHF.

The sample holds many counts of this clonotype. The chain couples TRBV7-2 to TRBJ2-5, with D possibly TRBD2 on 6 matching bases. The germline CDR1 and CDR2 sequences are SGHTA and FQGNSA. The CDR3 loop spans 16 amino acids. With 5 bases removed from V and 7 bases from J, the gap between germline ends came to 23 bases. In nucleotides, the CDR3 is TGTGCCAGCAGCCCTTGGATCGCAGGGAGGCTCAGGACCCAGTACTTC. Protein sequence: CASSPWIAGRLRTQYF.

This clonotype was seen ten or more times. V gene TRBV24-1 combines with J gene TRBJ1-5, with D possibly TRBD1 on 5 matching bases. This CDR3 has 14 amino acids. Germline lookup yields CDR1 KGHDR and CDR2 SFDVKD. V was trimmed by 4 bases and J by 4 bases, leaving 10 bases between them. CDR3 protein: CATSESGANQPQHF. The CDR3 nucleotides are TGTGCCACCAGTGAATCTGGGGCGAATCAGCCCCAGCATTTT.

Ten or more counts support this clonotype. The rearrangement links TRBV28 to TRBJ2-2; 9 bases line up with TRBD2. This CDR3 is 15 amino acids long. Germline values: CDR1 MDHEN, CDR2 SYDVKM. The junction had 4 bases not matched to a gene; V was cut back by 3 bases and J by 5 bases. The CDR3 region is CASSFPAGGTGELFF. The DNA for the CDR3 is TGTGCCAGCAGTTTCCCAGCGGGAGGAACCGGGGAGCTGTTTTTT. The full variable domain, with the rest looked up from reference TRBV28 and TRBJ2-2, is DVKVTQSSRYLVKRTGEKVFLECVQDMDHENMFWYRQDPGLGLRLIYFSYDVKMKEKGDIPEGYSVSREKKERFSLILESASTNQTSMYLCASSFPAGGTGELFFGEGSRLTVL.

On this clonotype itself: Given a much more abundant clone one base away, this may be a read error. The V call is TRBV7-9, the J call TRBJ1-1, with D possibly being TRBD1 (6 bases). CDR1 and CDR2 (germline): SEHNR, FQNEAQ (reference sequence). The CDR3 extends over 15 amino acids. The V and J ends lost 2 bases and 3 bases respectively, with 13 bases between them. The CDR3 DNA reads TGTGCCAGCAGCTTAAGACAGGCTTTGGACACTGAAGCTTTCTTT. It is translated as CASSLRQALDTEAFF. Based on the CDR3 plus reference TRBV7-9 and TRBJ1-1, the full variable domain is DTGVSQNPRHKITKRGQNVTFRCDPISEHNRLYWYRQTLGQGPEFLTYFQNEAQLEKSRLLSDRFSAERPKGSFSTLEIQRTEQGDSAMYLCASSLRQALDTEAFFGQGTRLTVV.

This clonotype has at least ten counts. The V gene is TRBV2, the J gene TRBJ1-3, with no clear D. Trimming took off 5 bases at V and 3 bases at J, with 8 bases between the two ends. The V gene's germline CDR1 is SNHLY and CDR2 FYNNEI. The CDR3 covers 13 residues. As DNA, the CDR3 is TGTGCCAGCAGTTCGGATCTTGGAAACACCATATATTTT. It yields the protein CASSSDLGNTIYF.

This clonotype was found once. With a much larger clone just one base away, this may be a read error. The missing conserved phenylalanine or tryptophan at the end of this CDR3 makes a read error likely. The chain employs TRBV29-1 and TRBJ2-7, with 9 bases aligning to TRBD1. J was trimmed by 3 bases and V by 5 bases; bases with no gene match: 5. Germline V gene lookup returns CDR1 SQVTM and CDR2 ANQGSEA. CDR3 length equals 13 residues. The DNA of the CDR3 is TGCAGCGTTCACAGGGGGCGCGGCTACGAGCAGTACCTC. It translates to CSVHRGRGYEQYL.

The chain recombines TRBV5-1 with TRBJ2-1; weak D call: TRBD1 (6 bases). This CDR3 spans 14 amino acids. Germline CDR1 and CDR2: SGHRS and YFSETQ. Trimming removed 6 bases from V and 0 bases from J, with 10 bases in between. CDR3 sequence (DNA): TGCGCCAGCAAGGACAGAGTCTCCTACAATGAGCAGTTCTTC. Translating gives CASKDRVSYNEQFF.

With respect to this clonotype: A clone one base away is much larger, so this may be a read error. The chain carries TRBV12-3 or TRBV12-4 and TRBJ2-2; D is unresolved. The CDR3 has 11 residues. Trimming took off 7 bases at V and 7 bases at J, with 7 bases between the two ends. CDR3 loop: CASTQGGELFF. CDR3 nucleotide sequence: TGTGCCAGCACCCAAGGCGGGGAGCTGTTTTTT.

This clonotype has a count of ten or more. V is TRBV3-1 and J is TRBJ2-3; D ambiguous. Germline loops: CDR1 LGHDT, CDR2 YNNKEL (reference sequence). V was pared by 4 bases and J by 6 bases, with 5 bases between. CDR3 length equals 11 residues. The CDR3 region has the DNA TGTGCCAGCAGCCTACTGGATACGCAGTATTTT. Its protein is CASSLLDTQYF.

The J gene is TRBJ2-3, the V gene TRBV20-1; TRBD1 agrees at 7 bases. The CDR3 loop spans 13 amino acids. J lost 2 bases, V lost 3 bases, and 2 bases had no gene match. Germline V gene data show CDR1 as DFQATT and CDR2 as SNEGSKA (reference sequence). CDR3 region: CSARGQLTDTQYF. The CDR3 DNA sequence: TGCAGTGCTAGGGGACAGCTCACAGATACGCAGTATTTT.

In the case of this clonotype: A single base separates this from a much larger clone, so it may be a read error. V gene TRBV18 combines with J gene TRBJ2-5; D is undetermined. The CDR3 is made up of 13 amino acids. Germline assignment: CDR1 KGHSH and CDR2 LQKENI. V lost 7 bases, J lost 5 bases, and 14 bases lay in between. The CDR3 DNA is TGTGCCAGCTTACCCACCCAACATGAGACCCAGTACTTC. Protein product: CASLPTQHETQYF.

There are a few counts of this clonotype. This chain links TRBV5-6 with TRBJ2-4; D tentatively fits TRBD1 or TRBD2 (6 bases each). The CDR3 has 16 residues. From germline, CDR1 is SGHDT and CDR2 YYEEEE. Trimming took 2 bases from V and 5 from J, leaving 17 bases between them. CDR3 nucleotide sequence: TGTGCCAGCAGCTTAGGGGGGCAGGGCAGTGAAAACATTCAGTACTTC. It is translated as CASSLGGQGSENIQYF.

There are many counts of this clonotype. The chain combines TRBV5-1 with TRBJ2-7; D possibly matches TRBD1 or TRBD2 (5 bases each). Germline V CDR1 and CDR2: SGHRS, YFSETQ. The germline V and J ends were trimmed by 0 bases and 7 bases, with 17 bases remaining between them. The CDR3 has 15 amino acids. The DNA of the CDR3 is TGCGCCAGCAGCTTGGCCGGGGCCGGGAAGAAAGAGCAGTACTTC. Protein: CASSLAGAGKKEQYF.

This clonotype was counted a few times. The CDR3: CASSPGNRGHEQYF. The DNA of the CDR3 is TGTGCCAGCAGCCCGGGGAACAGAGGCCACGAGCAGTACTTC. The rearrangement uses TRBV9 and TRBJ2-7, with D perhaps TRBD2 (5 bases). Trimming took 4 bases from V and 5 from J, leaving 16 bases between them. Per germline, CDR1 SGDLS and CDR2 YYNGEE. CDR3 length equals 14 residues.

This clonotype was found many times. This chain connects TRBV20-1 to TRBJ2-5; TRBD1 might be the D (6 bases). Between the trimmed V and J ends, which lost 0 bases and 1 base, there was a span of 15 bases. The CDR3 loop spans 16 amino acids. Germline CDR1 reads DFQATT; CDR2 reads SNEGSKA (reference sequence). The CDR3 protein is CSARDPWDTVQETQYF. CDR3 DNA sequence: TGCAGTGCTAGAGATCCTTGGGACACTGTCCAAGAGACCCAGTACTTC.

This clonotype was detected many times. This rearrangement joins TRBV6-1 to TRBJ2-1; D is possibly TRBD2 (6 bases). The CDR3 covers 15 residues. Trimming cost V 7 bases and J 1 base, with 14 bases left between them. Germline loops: CDR1 MNHNS, CDR2 SASEGT. CDR3 residues: CASISRDSSYNEQFF. CDR3 coding DNA: TGTGCCAGCATCTCCCGGGACTCGTCCTACAATGAGCAGTTCTTC.